This T cell receptor (beta chain) was recorded in a study of shared clonotypes between healthy human individuals. Germline CDR1 is LNHNV and CDR2 is YYDKDF (reference sequence). Trimming pared 0 bases from V and 4 bases from J, leaving 18 bases between. The CDR3 extends over 17 amino acids. The data were produced by immunoSEQ multiplex PCR, yet TCRdb's version contains in-frame clones alone and is incomplete. The data contain approximately 1.5 million clones, about 98.5% of them singletons. The sample taken for sequencing was naive CD4+ T cells sorted from blood. Subset noted: CD45RA+ positively selected. This TCR was recovered from a young man in good health. This chain links TRBV15 with TRBJ1-1; tentatively, D is TRBD1 (5 bases). The CDR3 DNA is TGTGCCACCAGCAGAGATACGGGGGAAGCATTACGCACTGAAGCTTTCTTT. It translates to CATSRDTGEALRTEAFF.